A selection of T cell receptor beta chains follows, all from one sample in a study of CD8+ T cells in alopecia areata. The method was immunoSEQ multiplex PCR; TCRdb's version includes in-frame clones alone and lacks a portion of them. The top ten clones hold around 0.92% of a sample with roughly 280,000 clones, 60% of them seen once. The sample was CD4+ T cells sorted from blood, taken at roughly week 52, from a patient treated with tofacitinib. The receptors stem from a human donor with alopecia areata. Both conserved end residues are part of each CDR3. The order of the fields is clone size, D gene, CDR3 length, V gene, J gene, CDR3 DNA, CDR3 protein. The D gene is left open where the match is weak. Rows may omit the clone size; those that give it use once, few, many or a size class.

>few|TRBD2|13|TRBV11-2|TRBJ2-7
TGTGCCAGCAGCCTAGCGGGAGGAAACGAGCAGTACTTC
CASSLAGGNEQYF
>many|TRBD1|16|TRBV7-9|TRBJ2-3
TGTGCCAGCAGCCAGACCGGGACAGCTAGCACAGATACGCAGTATTTT
CASSQTGTASTDTQYF
>NA|TRBD2|15|TRBV14|TRBJ2-5
TGTGCCAGCAGCCTTACTAGCGGGGGGCGGAAGACCCAGTACTTC
CASSLTSGGRKTQYF
>once|TRBD2|17|TRBV5-4|TRBJ2-3
TGTGCCAGCAGCCCGCCGACTAGCGGGGGGTCCACAGATACGCAGTATTTT
CASSPPTSGGSTDTQYF
>NA|NA|13|TRBV29-1|TRBJ1-5
TGCAGCGTTGAATTGGGCCTCAATCAGCCCCAGCATTTT
CSVELGLNQPQHF
>NA|NA|14|TRBV5-6|TRBJ2-7
TGTGCCAGCAGCTTTGTGGGGCGCGCCTACGAGCAGTACTTC
CASSFVGRAYEQYF
>NA|TRBD1|14|TRBV29-1|TRBJ1-1
TGCAGCGTAGACCGGACAGGGATGAACACTGAAGCTTTCTTT
CSVDRTGMNTEAFF
>NA|NA|12|TRBV29-1|TRBJ2-3
TGCAGCGTTGAAAGGGGAGGAGATACGCAGTATTTT
CSVERGGDTQYF
>NA|TRBD1|15|TRBV5-4|TRBJ2-5
TGTGCCAGCAGCCACAGGGACAGGGGACAAGAGACCCAGTACTTC
CASSHRDRGQETQYF
>NA|NA|15|TRBV11-2|TRBJ2-3
TGTGCCAGCAGCTCAAGGACGGAGACGGCAGATACGCAGTATTTT
CASSSRTETADTQYF
>few|NA|13|TRBV9|TRBJ1-1
TGTGCCAGCACGGAAGATTTGAACACTGAAGCTTTCTTT
CASTEDLNTEAFF
>NA|TRBD1|13|TRBV30|TRBJ1-1
TGTGCCTGGAGTCATTCACAGGGGGCTGAAGCTTTCTTT
CAWSHSQGAEAFF
>NA|NA|14|TRBV30|TRBJ1-6
TGTGCCTGGAGTGTGGAAGGGTTGGGATCACCCCTCCACTTT
CAWSVEGLGSPLHF
>few|NA|15|TRBV5-1|TRBJ2-1
TGCGCCAGCACTGCGCAGGGGGGCTCCTACAATGAGCAGTTCTTC
CASTAQGGSYNEQFF
>once|TRBD1|17|TRBV14|TRBJ2-4
TGTGCCAGCAGCCAAGTGAGGACAGGGGATGCCAAAAACATTCAGTACTTC
CASSQVRTGDAKNIQYF
>NA|NA|14|TRBV7-6|TRBJ1-1
TGTGCCAGCACTCAAGGGTCCGCTCAGGGTGAAGCTTTCTTT
CASTQGSAQGEAFF
>few|NA|13|TRBV7-3|TRBJ2-1
TGTGCCAGCAGCTTAGGCTCCTACAATGAGCAGTTCTTC
CASSLGSYNEQFF
>NA|NA|14|TRBV15|TRBJ1-4
TGTGCCACCAGCAAGGGGGCAACTAATGAAAAACTGTTTTTT
CATSKGATNEKLFF
>NA|NA|9|TRBV29-1|TRBJ1-1
TGCAGCGTGGACACTGAAGCTTTCTTT
CSVDTEAFF
>NA|NA|12|TRBV7-9|TRBJ2-5
TGTGCCAGCAGCTTAGATCAGGAGACCCAGTACTTC
CASSLDQETQYF
>NA|TRBD2|13|TRBV30|TRBJ2-5
TGTGCCTGGGTTAGCGGGGGGGCCGGGACCCAGTACTTC
CAWVSGGAGTQYF
>NA|NA|12|TRBV29-1|TRBJ1-2
TGCAGCGTTGACTACCAGGGGTATGGCTACACCTTC
CSVDYQGYGYTF
>NA|NA|14|TRBV5-6|TRBJ2-1
TGTGCCAGCAGGAGGGACCCACTTTACAATGAGCAGTTCTTC
CASRRDPLYNEQFF
>few|NA|13|TRBV25-1|TRBJ1-1
TGTGCCAGCAGTGCCTCCATGAACACTGAAGCTTTCTTT
CASSASMNTEAFF
>NA|TRBD2|14|TRBV5-1|TRBJ2-5
TGCGCCAGCACTAGCGGGGGACGCCAAGAGACCCAGTACTTC
CASTSGGRQETQYF
>NA|NA|12|TRBV9|TRBJ2-3
TGTGCCAGCAGCGTAGAGTTAGATACGCAGTATTTT
CASSVELDTQYF
>NA|NA|14|TRBV7-2|TRBJ2-7
TGTGCCAGCAGCGGAGAGGACGGACCCTACGAGCAGTACTTC
CASSGEDGPYEQYF
>NA|NA|15|TRBV2|TRBJ1-2
TGTGCCAGCAAGGAGGACAAAGCCGCTGCCTATGGCTACACCTTC
CASKEDKAAAYGYTF
>NA|NA|11|TRBV30|TRBJ1-1
TGTGCCTGGAGTGTACAGACTGAAGCTTTCTTT
CAWSVQTEAFF
>NA|NA|15|TRBV7-2|TRBJ1-4
TGTGCCAGCAGCTTAGTTCGGGACTCGTATGAAAAACTGTTTTTT
CASSLVRDSYEKLFF
>NA|TRBD1|15|TRBV27|TRBJ2-7
TGTGCCAGCAGTTACGACCCGACAGGGGGCTACGAGCAGTACTTC
CASSYDPTGGYEQYF
>NA|NA|16|TRBV5-4|TRBJ2-1
TGTGCCAGCACCCTCAACCCAAGGGGACGGGGGAATGAGCAGTTCTTC
CASTLNPRGRGNEQFF
>NA|NA|10|TRBV29-1|TRBJ1-1
TGCAGCGTTCGGACAGTTGAAGCTTTCTTT
CSVRTVEAFF
>NA|NA|14|TRBV7-9|TRBJ1-2
TGTGCCAGCAGCCCGATCTTTCAGTATATGGGCTACACCTTC
CASSPIFQYMGYTF